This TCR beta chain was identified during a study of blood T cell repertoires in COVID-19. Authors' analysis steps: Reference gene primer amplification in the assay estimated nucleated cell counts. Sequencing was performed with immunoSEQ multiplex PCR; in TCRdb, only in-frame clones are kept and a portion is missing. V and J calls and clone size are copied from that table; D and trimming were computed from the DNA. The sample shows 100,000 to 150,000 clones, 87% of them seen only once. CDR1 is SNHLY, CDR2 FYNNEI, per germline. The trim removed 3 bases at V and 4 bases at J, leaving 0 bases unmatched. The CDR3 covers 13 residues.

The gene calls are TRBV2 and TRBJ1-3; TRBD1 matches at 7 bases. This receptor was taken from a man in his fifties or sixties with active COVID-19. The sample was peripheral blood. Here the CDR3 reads CASSEGQGNTIYF. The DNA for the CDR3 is TGTGCCAGCAGTGAGGGACAGGGAAACACCATATATTTT.